One sample yielded the 22 T cell receptor beta chains listed below, sequenced in a study of human T cells and chemical hapten exposure. A single record per CDR3 protein comes from TCRdb applying MiXCR to the RACE reads. The sample holds tens of thousands of distinct CDR3 sequences; 9% to 12% are singletons and the top ten take around 6.8%. Time point defined: patch test 2, 6 weeks after DPC sensitization. As for treatment: therapeutic diphenylcyclopropenone sensitization with weekly scalp DPC. Sequenced material: whole blood, taken in connection with sensitization to the hapten diphenylcyclopropenone (DPC). Source of these receptors: a woman aged 50 to 60 with alopecia areata. Some clones in this sample may be carry-over from other donors' samples.

This clonotype was detected ten times or more. The chain carries TRBV7-3 and TRBJ2-2; tentatively, D is TRBD1 (6 bases). This CDR3 spans 14 amino acids. V gave up 6 bases and J gave up 3 bases, with 11 bases separating them. The germline V gene has CDR1 SGHTA and CDR2 FQGTGA. This CDR3 is CASSFNRDTGELFF. In DNA form, the CDR3 reads TGTGCCAGCAGTTTCAACAGGGACACCGGGGAGCTGTTTTTT.

This chain uses TRBV29-1 with TRBJ2-4; perhaps D is TRBD1 or TRBD2 (5 bases each). The ends were cut back, 2 bases at V and 8 bases at J, with 13 bases in the middle. This CDR3 has 13 residues. Germline lookup yields CDR1 SQVTM and CDR2 ANQGSEA. CDR3 amino acids: CSVERGDRYIQYF. The CDR3 region has the DNA TGCAGCGTTGAACGAGGGGATAGGTACATTCAGTACTTC. The complete variable domain, with remaining parts taken from reference TRBV29-1 and TRBJ2-4, reads SAVISQKPSRDICQRGTSLTIQCQVDSQVTMMFWYRQQPGQSLTLIATANQGSEATYESGFVIDKFPISRPNLTFSTLTVSNMSPEDSSIYLCSVERGDRYIQYFGAGTRLSVL.

This clonotype has a handful of counts. This chain joins TRBV10-2 and TRBJ2-7; the D is unclear. V lost 5 bases and J 2 bases, leaving 4 bases between the germline ends. Germline CDR1 WSHSY, CDR2 SAAADI. This CDR3 has 11 residues. The CDR3 coding sequence is TGCGCCAGCAGTAACACCTACGAGCAGTACTTC. Its translation: CASSNTYEQYF.

This clonotype was counted ten times or more. The rearrangement uses TRBV5-5 and TRBJ2-3, with 14 bases identical to TRBD2. The ends lost 3 bases at V and 5 bases at J; junction bases unmatched: 5. The germline CDR1 and CDR2 sequences are SGHKS and YYEKEE (reference sequence). CDR3 size: 16 residues. CDR3 nucleotide sequence: TGTGCCAGCAGCTCCAGACTAGCGGGAGGGAGAGATACGCAGTATTTT. This gives the protein CASSSRLAGGRDTQYF.

CDR3 region: CASSGRDSSYEQYF. CDR3 in DNA: TGTGCCAGTAGTGGCCGGGACAGCTCCTACGAGCAGTACTTC. V gene TRBV19 combines with J gene TRBJ2-7; 7 bases fit TRBD1. The CDR3 is made up of 14 amino acids. Germline CDR1 reads LNHDA; CDR2 reads SQIVND (reference sequence). V gave up 5 bases and J gave up 0 bases; unmatched junction bases: 4.

This clonotype appeared a few times. The chain uses TRBV9 and TRBJ2-2; D unresolved. The V and J ends lost 3 bases and 10 bases respectively, with 16 bases between them. This CDR3 is 14 amino acids long. Germline loops: CDR1 SGDLS, CDR2 YYNGEE. CDR3 residues: CASSELGKAPELFF. The CDR3 DNA follows: TGTGCCAGCAGCGAGCTGGGAAAGGCTCCGGAGCTGTTTTTT.

The chain is built from TRBV20-1 and TRBJ1-4, with unresolved D. CDR1 and CDR2 from the germline V gene are DFQATT and SNEGSKA (reference sequence). The CDR3 spans 13 residues. V shed 1 base and J shed 4 bases, with 7 bases lying between them. CDR3 in amino acids: CSARVGLNEKLFF. In nucleotides, the CDR3 is TGCAGTGCTAGAGTCGGGCTTAATGAAAAACTGTTTTTT.

The V call is TRBV29-1, the J call TRBJ2-3, with D hard to call. The CDR3 sequence is 11 residues long. Between the trimmed V and J ends, which lost 5 bases and 4 bases, there was a span of 7 bases. The V gene's germline CDR1 is SQVTM and CDR2 ANQGSEA. CDR3 nucleotides: TGCAGCGTTATAGTGGCAGATACGCAGTATTTT. This translates into CSVIVADTQYF.

This clonotype was detected many times. The rearrangement joins TRBV29-1 to TRBJ2-3, with D possibly TRBD2 on 5 matching bases. This CDR3 contains 12 residues. Between the trimmed V and J ends, which lost 4 bases and 3 bases, there was a span of 8 bases. Germline assignment: CDR1 SQVTM and CDR2 ANQGSEA. CDR3 region: CSVGGLTDTQYF. CDR3 in DNA: TGCAGCGTTGGAGGACTGACAGATACGCAGTATTTT.

This clonotype has only a few counts. This chain links TRBV9 with TRBJ1-5, with D tentatively TRBD1 (5 bases). This CDR3 region has 15 residues. V was clipped by 2 bases and J by 2 bases, with 11 bases between them. Per germline, CDR1 SGDLS and CDR2 YYNGEE. The chain's CDR3 is CASSVGAEGNQPQHF. The CDR3 DNA sequence: TGTGCCAGCAGCGTCGGGGCTGAGGGCAATCAGCCCCAGCATTTT.

The table lists this clonotype with a few counts. For the CDR3, the DNA is TGCAGTGCTAGAGATCCGCGGGGGAATAATTCACCCCTCCACTTT. Protein sequence: CSARDPRGNNSPLHF. The chain is built from TRBV20-1 and TRBJ1-6; possibly TRBD1 for D (5 bases). This CDR3 contains 15 residues. V was clipped by 0 bases and J by 5 bases, with 11 bases between them. Germline CDR1 and CDR2: DFQATT and SNEGSKA (reference sequence).

This clonotype showed up many times. The CDR3 DNA reads TGCAGTGCTATCTCCCTAAGGGGTAATCAGCCCCAGCATTTT. This gives the protein CSAISLRGNQPQHF. The chain has TRBV20-1 and TRBJ1-5, with TRBD1 as a possible D gene (5 bases). Trimming took 4 bases from V and 4 from J, leaving 14 bases between them. Germline V lookup: CDR1 DFQATT, CDR2 SNEGSKA (reference sequence). The CDR3 spans 14 residues.

This clonotype was counted at least ten times. The J gene is TRBJ1-6, the V gene TRBV19, with D uncertain. V lost 2 bases, J lost 6 bases, and 11 bases lay in between. In germline, CDR1 is LNHDA, CDR2 SQIVND (reference sequence). The CDR3 runs to 15 residues. DNA for the CDR3: TGTGCCAGTAGTATAAGTCCCGACGGTAATTCACCCCTCCACTTT. It translates to CASSISPDGNSPLHF.

This chain links TRBV30 with TRBJ2-7, with a tentative D call TRBD2 (6 bases). Germline CDR1 reads GTSNPN; CDR2 reads SVGIG (reference sequence). The V end lost 2 bases, the J end lost 6 bases, and 8 bases lay between the germline ends. The CDR3 sequence is 11 residues long. For the CDR3, the DNA is TGTGCCTGGAGTAACGGGGGCGAGCAGTACTTC. Translated: CAWSNGGEQYF. The whole variable domain, filled in from reference TRBV30 and TRBJ2-7, reads SQTIHQWPATLVQPVGSPLSLECTVEGTSNPNLYWYRQAAGRGLQLLFYSVGIGQISSEVPQNLSASRPQDRQFILSSKKLLLSDSGFYLCAWSNGGEQYFGPGTRLTVT.

This clonotype appeared a few times. The chain links TRBV19 to TRBJ2-7; unclear D gene. Germline V gene data show CDR1 as LNHDA and CDR2 as SQIVND (reference sequence). The ends were cut back, 4 bases at V and 5 bases at J, with 18 bases in the middle. The CDR3 has 15 amino acids. Here the CDR3 DNA reads TGTGCCAGTAGTACTTCGGCAGGAGTTTTGGACGAGCAGTACTTC. Translation gives CASSTSAGVLDEQYF.

This clonotype was picked up many times. The genes are TRBV12-3 or TRBV12-4 and TRBJ1-1; D ambiguous. V was cut by 6 bases and J by 6 bases, with 26 bases left in between. The CDR3 runs to 17 residues. The CDR3 region is CASRTLGFSRNHAEAFF. The CDR3, as DNA: TGTGCCAGCAGGACCCTCGGTTTTTCCAGGAACCACGCTGAAGCTTTCTTT.

CDR3 loop: CASSLRVHLAILRRSYNEQFF. The CDR3 DNA reads TGTGCCAGCAGTTTGAGGGTTCACTTAGCTATCCTAAGGCGGAGCTACAATGAGCAGTTCTTC. The V call is TRBV12-3 or TRBV12-4, the J call TRBJ2-1; D may be TRBD2 (5 bases). There are 21 residues in the CDR3. The V end lost 3 bases, the J end lost 3 bases, and 30 bases lay between the germline ends.

The chain links TRBV20-1 to TRBJ2-7; D gene unclear. Germline V CDR1 and CDR2: DFQATT, SNEGSKA (reference sequence). This CDR3 region has 13 residues. V lost 6 bases, J lost 1 base, and 13 bases lay in between. In DNA form, the CDR3 reads TGCAGTGCACAAGGGCCAAGGTCCTACGAGCAGTACTTC. Amino acid sequence: CSAQGPRSYEQYF.

The V gene is TRBV7-2, the J gene TRBJ1-2; D unresolved. V was clipped by 0 bases and J by 2 bases, with 10 bases between them. This CDR3 has 15 amino acids. Germline-derived CDR1 and CDR2 are SGHTA and FQGNSA. CDR3 sequence reads: CASSLAPTGNYGYTF. Written as DNA, the CDR3 is TGTGCCAGCAGCTTAGCCCCGACGGGAAACTATGGCTACACCTTC.

J is TRBJ2-1 and V is TRBV21-1; the listed D gene, TRBD1, was not tested against the DNA. TRBV21-1 is a listed pseudogene. CDR3 length: 14 amino acids. The CDR3 protein is CASSKVPGYNEQFF. The CDR3 region has the DNA TGTGCCAGCAGCAAAGTCCCCGGATACAATGAGCAGTTCTTC.

V usage is TRBV12-3 or TRBV12-4 and J usage is TRBJ2-2, with D perhaps TRBD1 (6 bases). This CDR3 is 15 amino acids long. Trimming removed 3 bases from V and 0 bases from J, with 8 bases in between. The CDR3: CASSFDRSNTGELFF. In DNA form, the CDR3 reads TGTGCCAGCAGTTTTGACAGGTCGAACACCGGGGAGCTGTTTTTT.

Ten or more counts support this clonotype. The chain uses TRBV2 and TRBJ2-2; no clear D. The CDR3 contains 16 residues. V dropped 6 bases and J dropped 2 bases, with 16 bases sitting between them. Germline V lookup: CDR1 SNHLY, CDR2 FYNNEI. DNA for the CDR3: TGTGCCAGCAGCGACATAGGACGGCTCAACACCGGGGAGCTGTTTTTT. This sequence encodes CASSDIGRLNTGELFF.